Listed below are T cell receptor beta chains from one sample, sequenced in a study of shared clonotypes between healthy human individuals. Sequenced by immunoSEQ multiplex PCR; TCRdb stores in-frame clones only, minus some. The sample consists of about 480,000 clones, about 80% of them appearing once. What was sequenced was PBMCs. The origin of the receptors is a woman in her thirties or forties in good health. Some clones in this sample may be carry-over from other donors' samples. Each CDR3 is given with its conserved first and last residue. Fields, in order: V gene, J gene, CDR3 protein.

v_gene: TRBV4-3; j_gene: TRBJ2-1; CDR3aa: CASSVDRGPHNEQFF
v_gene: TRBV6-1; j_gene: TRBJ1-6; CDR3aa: CASSEVSFGFSPLHF
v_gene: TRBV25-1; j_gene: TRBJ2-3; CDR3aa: CASSELGLGSTDTQYF
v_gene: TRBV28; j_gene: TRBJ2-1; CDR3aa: CASSNTQTVLEQFF
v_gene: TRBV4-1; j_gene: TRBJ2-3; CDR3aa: CASSQDPAGGSTDTQYF
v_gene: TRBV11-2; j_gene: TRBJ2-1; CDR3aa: CASSPRLRSSYNEQFF
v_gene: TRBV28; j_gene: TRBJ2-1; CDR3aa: CASSSNDIHNEQFF
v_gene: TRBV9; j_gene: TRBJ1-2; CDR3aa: CASSVVGGPTAGGYTF
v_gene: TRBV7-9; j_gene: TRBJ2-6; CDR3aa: CASATGGGANVLTF
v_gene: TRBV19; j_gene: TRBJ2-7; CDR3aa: CASSIVLGVPYEQYF
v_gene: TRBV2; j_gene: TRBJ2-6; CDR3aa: CASSGLLSPGANVLTF
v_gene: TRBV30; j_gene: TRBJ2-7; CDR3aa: CAWSAGRYEQYF
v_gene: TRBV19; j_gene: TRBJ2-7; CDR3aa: CASKVDHDSYEQYF
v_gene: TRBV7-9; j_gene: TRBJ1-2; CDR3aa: CASVDRDYGYTF
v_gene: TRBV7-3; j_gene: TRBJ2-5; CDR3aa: CASSLNGGEETQYF
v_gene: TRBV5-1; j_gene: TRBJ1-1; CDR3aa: CASSRTGPVNTEAFF
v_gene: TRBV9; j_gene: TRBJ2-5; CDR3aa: CASSATGGSGETQYF
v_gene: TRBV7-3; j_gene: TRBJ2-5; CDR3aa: CASSLQGRETQYF
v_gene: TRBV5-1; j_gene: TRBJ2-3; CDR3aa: CASSPRTSGPSTDTQYF
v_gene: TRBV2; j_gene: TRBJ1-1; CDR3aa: CASSERRQGVGTEAFF
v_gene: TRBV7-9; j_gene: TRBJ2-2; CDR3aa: CASSKDRVDTGELFF
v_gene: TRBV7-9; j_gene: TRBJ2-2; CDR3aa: CASSLIISGELFF
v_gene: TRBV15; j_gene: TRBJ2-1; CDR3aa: CATRDGRESSYNEQFF
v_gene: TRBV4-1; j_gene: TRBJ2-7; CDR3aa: CASSPLAGNSYEQYF
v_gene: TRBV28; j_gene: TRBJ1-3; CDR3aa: CASSPSIAGTGNTIYF
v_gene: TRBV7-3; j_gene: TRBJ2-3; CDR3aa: CASSRGGAGTDTQYF
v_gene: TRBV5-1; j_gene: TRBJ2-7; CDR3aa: CASSLAPGGGYEQYF
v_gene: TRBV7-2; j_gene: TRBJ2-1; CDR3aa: CASSLHAAGSYNEQFF
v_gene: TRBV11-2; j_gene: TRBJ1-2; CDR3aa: CASTEGNDYGYTF
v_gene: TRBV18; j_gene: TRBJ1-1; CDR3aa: CASSRSGLMNTEAFF
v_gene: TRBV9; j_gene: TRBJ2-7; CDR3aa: CASSPRLAGGEQYF
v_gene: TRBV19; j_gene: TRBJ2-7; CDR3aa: CASSIVGYEQYF
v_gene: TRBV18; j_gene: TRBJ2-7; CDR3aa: CASLSVAGNEQYF
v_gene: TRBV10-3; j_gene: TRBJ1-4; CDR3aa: CAISPGDSGLFF
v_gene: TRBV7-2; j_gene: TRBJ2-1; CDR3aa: CASSPGGPDLRQFF
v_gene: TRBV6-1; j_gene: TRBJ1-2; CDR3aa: CASSEAAGEDGYTF
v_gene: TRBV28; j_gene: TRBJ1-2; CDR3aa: CASSLSAVYGYTF